The 13 T cell receptor beta chains below come from one sample, sequenced in a study of OX40 agonist ivuxolimab in advanced cancers. Some clones are missing from TCRdb's copy, which holds only in-frame ones; the method was immunoSEQ multiplex PCR. The top ten hold roughly 23% of the sample, which has some 45,000 clones, over 75% seen once. The sample consisted of CD4+ or CD8+ T cells sorted from blood, taken in a trial of the OX40 agonist ivuxolimab. These receptors all come from an adult with an advanced solid tumor such as melanoma, head and neck, liver or kidney cancer.

The chain uses TRBV7-3 and TRBJ2-5; D is possibly TRBD1 or TRBD2 (5 bases each). The J call may not be correct, given that the DNA end is closer to TRBJ2-7. Germline-derived CDR1 and CDR2 are SGHTA and FQGTGA. The CDR3 runs 15 residues. The CDR3 is CASSLTGTDPYEQYF. CDR3 DNA sequence: TGTGCCAGCAGCTTAACCGGGACGGATCCCTACGAGCAGTACTTC.

This CDR3 is CASSPTGYEQYF. CDR3 DNA: TGTGCCAGCAGCCCGACAGGCTACGAGCAGTACTTC. The chain recombines TRBV7-9 with TRBJ2-7; D possibly corresponds to TRBD1 (6 bases). Germline V CDR1 and CDR2: SEHNR, FQNEAQ (reference sequence). Trimming stripped 5 bases from V and 3 bases from J, with 8 bases between. CDR3 length equals 12 residues.

The chain uses TRBV6-4 and TRBJ2-1, with D possibly being TRBD1 (6 bases). The CDR3 is 15 amino acids. Trimming cost V 6 bases and J 12 bases, with 24 bases left between them. Germline V gives CDR1 MRHNA, CDR2 SNTAGT. CDR3 region: CASSPRDTNLQLQFF. The DNA for the CDR3 is TGTGCCAGCAGCCCCCGGGACACGAACTTGCAGTTGCAGTTCTTC.

The chain carries TRBV7-2 and TRBJ1-1, with 7 bases lining up with TRBD1. Germline V gives CDR1 SGHTA, CDR2 FQGNSA. This CDR3 contains 15 residues. V lost 4 bases and J lost 1; bases outside the gene matches: 6. The CDR3 sequence is CASSSQGGGNTEAFF. The DNA for the CDR3 is TGTGCCAGCAGCTCGCAGGGGGGAGGGAACACTGAAGCTTTCTTT.

The rearrangement joins TRBV18 to TRBJ1-2, with TRBD1 identical over 9 bases. Germline loops: CDR1 KGHSH, CDR2 LQKENI. This CDR3 spans 15 amino acids. Trimming took 3 bases from V and 4 from J; bases not matched to a gene: 6. DNA for the CDR3: TGTGCCAGCTCACCCTCCTTACAGGGGGCCTATGGCTACACCTTC. Amino acid sequence: CASSPSLQGAYGYTF.

This chain joins TRBV4-1 and TRBJ2-5; 10 nucleotides align to TRBD2. V dropped 1 base and J dropped 1; count of bases not matched to a gene: 3. Germline V gene sequence: CDR1 MGHRA, CDR2 YSYEKL. There are 16 residues in the CDR3. Written as DNA, the CDR3 is TGCGCCAGCAGCCAAGTACTAGCGGGGCCCCAAGAGACCCAGTACTTC. It encodes CASSQVLAGPQETQYF.

The CDR3 DNA is TGTGCCAGCAGGGGACAGGGGGCCGGGGAGACCCAGTACTTC. Amino acids: CASRGQGAGETQYF. J is TRBJ2-5 and V is TRBV6-6; TRBD1 matches at 12 bases. After removal of 6 bases from V and 5 bases from J, the junction contained 4 bases not matched to a gene. This CDR3 has 14 residues. Germline V gives CDR1 MNHNY, CDR2 SVGAGI (reference sequence).

V and J are TRBV7-2 and TRBJ2-5; possible D gene TRBD2, 5 bases. This CDR3 contains 14 residues. CDR1 SGHTA and CDR2 FQGNSA come from the germline V gene. V dropped 3 bases and J dropped 5 bases, with 13 bases sitting between them. CDR3 loop: CASSLSGLGETQYF. CDR3 bases: TGTGCCAGCAGCTTGTCGGGGTTAGGGGAGACCCAGTACTTC.

The chain recombines TRBV27 with TRBJ2-5; 12 bases match TRBD2. Trimming took 4 bases from V and 1 from J; bases not matched to a gene: 4. In germline, CDR1 is MNHEY, CDR2 SMNVEV (reference sequence). The CDR3 totals 16 residues. CDR3 sequence: CASSSRLAGAQETQYF. The CDR3, as DNA: TGTGCCAGCAGTTCCAGACTAGCGGGAGCCCAAGAGACCCAGTACTTC.

This clone was observed once. The V gene is TRBV2, the J gene TRBJ2-7, with 8 bases that match TRBD2. V dropped 7 bases and J dropped 1; count of bases not matched to a gene: 6. This CDR3 spans 14 amino acids. The V gene's germline CDR1 is SNHLY and CDR2 FYNNEI. CDR3 coding DNA: TGTGCCAGCAATCCGGGACTAGTTTCCTACGAGCAGTACTTC. Amino acids: CASNPGLVSYEQYF.

The rearrangement links TRBV19 to TRBJ1-5, with TRBD1 matching 7 bases. The J segment lost 3 bases and the V segment lost 1 base, leaving 9 bases of the junction unmatched. Germline CDR1 LNHDA, CDR2 SQIVND (reference sequence). CDR3 size: 17 residues. CDR3 in amino acids: CASSIGLGRGINQPQHF. Written as DNA, the CDR3 is TGTGCCAGTAGTATAGGTCTGGGCAGGGGGATCAATCAGCCCCAGCATTTT. Combining the CDR3 with reference TRBV19 and TRBJ1-5 gives the whole variable domain DGGITQSPKYLFRKEGQNVTLSCEQNLNHDAMYWYRQDPGQGLRLIYYSQIVNDFQKGDIAEGYSVSREKKESFPLTVTSAQKNPTAFYLCASSIGLGRGINQPQHFGDGTRLSIL.

The chain is built from TRBV7-8 and TRBJ2-5; D not certain. The length of the CDR3 is 14 residues. Per germline, CDR1 SGHVS and CDR2 FQNEAQ. The ends were cut back, 5 bases at V and 4 bases at J, with 14 bases in the middle. The CDR3 sequence: CASSPSVGRETQYF. The CDR3 DNA reads as TGTGCCAGCAGCCCGTCAGTAGGGCGAGAGACCCAGTACTTC.

This chain links TRBV7-9 with TRBJ1-1, with D uncertain. CDR3 length equals 12 residues. V lost 2 bases and J 5 bases, leaving 6 bases between the germline ends. The germline V gene has CDR1 SEHNR and CDR2 FQNEAQ (reference sequence). CDR3 in DNA: TGTGCCAGCAGCTTACGTGGGACTGAAGCTTTCTTT. As protein: CASSLRGTEAFF.